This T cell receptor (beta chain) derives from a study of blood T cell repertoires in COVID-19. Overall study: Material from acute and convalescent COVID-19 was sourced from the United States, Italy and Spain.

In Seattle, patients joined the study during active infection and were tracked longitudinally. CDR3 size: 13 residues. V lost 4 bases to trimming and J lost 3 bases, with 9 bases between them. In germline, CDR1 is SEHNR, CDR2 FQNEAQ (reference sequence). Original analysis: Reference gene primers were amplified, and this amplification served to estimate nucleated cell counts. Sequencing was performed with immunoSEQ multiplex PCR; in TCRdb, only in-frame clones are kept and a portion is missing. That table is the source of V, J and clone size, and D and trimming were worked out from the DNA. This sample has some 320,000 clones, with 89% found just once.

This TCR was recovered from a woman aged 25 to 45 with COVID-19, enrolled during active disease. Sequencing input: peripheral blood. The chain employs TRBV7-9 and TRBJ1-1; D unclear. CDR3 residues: CASSSVADTEAFF. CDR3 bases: TGTGCCAGCAGCTCCGTCGCGGACACTGAAGCTTTCTTT.